Following are 21 T cell receptor beta chains from one sample sequenced in a study of T cells after yellow fever vaccination. TCRdb reprocessed the 5' RACE reads with MiXCR, giving one entry per CDR3 protein. This table holds a few hundred thousand distinct CDR3 sequences, 3% to 4.5% found once. The sequenced sample was PBMCs, obtained 5 days after the yellow fever booster vaccination. The origin of the receptors is a man younger than 30 who received the YFV17D yellow fever vaccine.

This clonotype appeared many times. The chain carries TRBV28 and TRBJ2-1; weak D call: TRBD2 (6 bases). The CDR3 runs to 11 residues. V gave up 6 bases and J gave up 9 bases, with 9 bases separating them. Germline loops: CDR1 MDHEN, CDR2 SYDVKM. This CDR3 is CASSQEGEQFF. CDR3 DNA sequence: TGTGCCAGCAGCCAGGAGGGTGAGCAGTTCTTC.

CDR3 sequence: CSARDLTEMNTEAFF. The DNA of the CDR3 is TGCAGTGCTAGAGACCTGACAGAAATGAACACTGAAGCTTTCTTT. The chain has TRBV20-1 and TRBJ1-1, with D perhaps matching TRBD1 (5 bases). The CDR3 extends over 15 amino acids. V was shortened by 0 bases and J by 0 bases, with 11 bases between the two germline ends. CDR1 and CDR2 (germline): DFQATT, SNEGSKA (reference sequence).

V usage is TRBV20-1 and J usage is TRBJ2-1, with D hard to call. The V end lost 5 bases, the J end lost 9 bases, and 8 bases lay between the germline ends. The CDR3 loop spans 10 amino acids. Germline V CDR1 and CDR2: DFQATT, SNEGSKA (reference sequence). Here the CDR3 DNA reads TGCAGTGCTGCCCCATTTGAGCAGTTCTTC. This sequence encodes CSAAPFEQFF.

V and J are TRBV4-3 and TRBJ2-3; no reliable D call. There are 16 residues in the CDR3. The V gene lost 0 bases and the J gene lost 2 bases, with 12 bases spanning the gap. CDR1 is LGHNA and CDR2 is YSLEER in the germline V gene. The CDR3: CASSQDYAQYTDTQYF. In nucleotides, the CDR3 is TGCGCCAGCAGCCAAGATTACGCACAATACACAGATACGCAGTATTTT.

In this sample, this clonotype turned up many times. This chain uses TRBV24-1 with TRBJ1-1; perhaps TRBD1 as D (5 bases). The germline gives CDR1 KGHDR, CDR2 SFDVKD. The CDR3 sequence is 13 residues long. V was trimmed by 6 bases and J by 0 bases, leaving 7 bases between them. For the CDR3, the DNA is TGTGCCACCAGTTCGACAGTGAACACTGAAGCTTTCTTT. It yields the protein CATSSTVNTEAFF.

This clonotype was detected ten times or more. This chain connects TRBV7-9 to TRBJ1-4; tentative D call: TRBD1 (6 bases). Germline V gives CDR1 SEHNR, CDR2 FQNEAQ (reference sequence). V was clipped by 3 bases and J by 4 bases, with 15 bases between them. This CDR3 is built from 16 residues. CDR3 sequence (DNA): TGTGCCAGCAGCTTGGGATCAGGGGCGGGTAATGAAAAACTGTTTTTT. Its translation: CASSLGSGAGNEKLFF.

This clonotype has more than one count but fewer than ten. The rearrangement joins TRBV7-9 to TRBJ2-3; D call uncertain. CDR1 and CDR2 from the germline V gene are SEHNR and FQNEAQ (reference sequence). The CDR3 is 11 residues long. V was clipped by 2 bases and J by 12 bases, with 9 bases between them. CDR3 loop: CASSLSQEQYF. The CDR3 coding sequence is TGTGCCAGCAGCTTAAGTCAGGAACAGTATTTT. The whole variable domain, filled in from reference TRBV7-9 and TRBJ2-3, reads DTGVSQNPRHKITKRGQNVTFRCDPISEHNRLYWYRQTLGQGPEFLTYFQNEAQLEKSRLLSDRFSAERPKGSFSTLEIQRTEQGDSAMYLCASSLSQEQYFGPGTRLTVL.

The chain employs TRBV3-1 and TRBJ1-2; possible D gene TRBD1, 6 bases. Trimming left V 4 bases short and J 4 bases short, with 10 bases between. CDR3 size: 13 residues. CDR1 is LGHDT and CDR2 is YNNKEL in the germline V gene (reference sequence). The DNA for the CDR3 is TGTGCCAGCAGCCCACAGGGACGCTATGGCTACACCTTC. Protein product: CASSPQGRYGYTF.

The table lists this clonotype with many counts. The rearrangement uses TRBV5-1 and TRBJ2-1; D is undetermined. This CDR3 contains 13 residues. Trimming pared 1 base from V and 12 bases from J, leaving 14 bases between. The V gene's germline CDR1 is SGHRS and CDR2 YFSETQ. CDR3 DNA sequence: TGCGCCAGCAGCTTGAGCCAACTCGATGGGCAGTTCTTC. It specifies CASSLSQLDGQFF.

This clonotype has only a few counts. The rearrangement links TRBV7-2 to TRBJ2-2; TRBD2 is a possible D gene (6 bases). The V and J ends lost 5 bases and 1 base respectively, with 14 bases between them. Germline V gene lookup returns CDR1 SGHTA and CDR2 FQGNSA. CDR3 length: 16 residues. CDR3 DNA sequence: TGTGCCAGCAGCCCCCTCGGGACTCGGAACACCGGGGAGCTGTTTTTT. Residues: CASSPLGTRNTGELFF.

This clonotype was observed a few times. This CDR3 is CSARGTVVEEQYF. CDR3 nucleotide sequence: TGCAGTGCTAGAGGCACGGTGGTCGAGGAGCAGTACTTC. The rearrangement joins TRBV20-1 to TRBJ2-7, with D unclear. The CDR3 has 13 residues. The germline V gene encodes CDR1 DFQATT and CDR2 SNEGSKA (reference sequence). V lost 1 base to trimming and J lost 7 bases, with 14 bases between them.

CDR3 sequence reads: CASSQEWEETQYF. The DNA of the CDR3 is TGCGCCAGCAGCCAAGAGTGGGAAGAGACCCAGTACTTC. The rearrangement joins TRBV4-1 to TRBJ2-5; the D is unclear. CDR3 length: 13 residues. V lost 0 bases and J lost 3, with 5 bases in between. Germline CDR1 MGHRA, CDR2 YSYEKL.

This clonotype was observed a few times. The chain carries TRBV2 and TRBJ2-3; maybe TRBD1 (6 bases). Germline CDR1 and CDR2: SNHLY and FYNNEI. The CDR3 loop spans 15 amino acids. V was trimmed by 7 bases and J by 0 bases, leaving 14 bases between them. The CDR3 here is CASNKWGLSTDTQYF. The CDR3 DNA sequence: TGTGCCAGCAATAAATGGGGGCTTAGCACAGATACGCAGTATTTT. The full variable domain, completed using reference TRBV2 and TRBJ2-3, is EPEVTQTPSHQVTQMGQEVILRCVPISNHLYFYWYRQILGQKVEFLVSFYNNEISEKSEIFDDQFSVERPDGSNFTLKIRSTKLEDSAMYFCASNKWGLSTDTQYFGPGTRLTVL.

There are a few counts of this clonotype. This chain links TRBV5-1 with TRBJ2-7, with 7 bases that match TRBD2. CDR3 length: 13 amino acids. Trimming cost V 7 bases and J 7 bases; bases outside gene matches: 11. Germline CDR1 is SGHRS and CDR2 is YFSETQ. The CDR3 DNA sequence: TGCGCCAGCGGGGAGGGGCCGCCCGGAGAGCAGTACTTC. This codes for CASGEGPPGEQYF.

The J gene is TRBJ1-4, the V gene TRBV6-5; 8 bases match TRBD1. Germline lookup yields CDR1 MNHEY and CDR2 SVGAGI. J lost 5 bases, V lost 4 bases, and 6 bases had no gene match. This CDR3 contains 15 residues. CDR3 loop: CASSSYTGGNEKLFF. CDR3 nucleotide sequence: TGTGCCAGCAGTTCTTATACAGGGGGAAATGAAAAACTGTTTTTT.

This clonotype appeared once. V usage is TRBV3-1 and J usage is TRBJ2-5; tentative D call: TRBD1 (7 bases). The CDR3 consists of 15 residues. Germline CDR1 is LGHDT and CDR2 is YNNKEL (reference sequence). V was cut by 3 bases and J by 7 bases, with 18 bases left in between. The DNA of the CDR3 is TGTGCCAGCAGCCAGGACGGAGGGGGCGCGGTGACCCAGTACTTC. It translates to CASSQDGGGAVTQYF.

This clonotype was found a few times. CDR3 nucleotides: TGTGCCAGCAGTACAGGGCCAGGGGGCCGGGAACTTTATAGCAATCAGCCCCAGCATTTT. Its translation is CASSTGPGGRELYSNQPQHF. The chain recombines TRBV7-8 with TRBJ1-5; 8 bases line up with TRBD1. The CDR3 consists of 20 residues. The V gene end was trimmed by 6 bases and the J gene end by 0 bases; junction bases not matched to a gene: 19. Germline CDR1 is SGHVS and CDR2 is FQNEAQ.

This clonotype was seen only a few times. The J gene is TRBJ2-3, the V gene TRBV5-1, with a tentative D call TRBD1 (6 bases). The germline CDR1 and CDR2 sequences are SGHRS and YFSETQ. V gave up 4 bases and J gave up 9 bases, with 15 bases separating them. The CDR3 contains 13 residues. CDR3 protein: CASSPGRDMTQYF. The CDR3 DNA reads as TGCGCCAGCAGCCCAGGCAGGGACATGACGCAGTATTTT.

In its sample, this clonotype was seen a few times. This chain connects TRBV12-3 or TRBV12-4 to TRBJ2-3; D is unclear. The germline V and J ends were trimmed by 6 bases and 3 bases, with 7 bases remaining between them. The CDR3 consists of 12 residues. This CDR3 is CASRYFTDTQYF. The CDR3 region has the DNA TGTGCCAGCAGATATTTTACAGATACGCAGTATTTT.

There are a few counts of this clonotype. The chain's CDR3 is CASSLGTGGDEQYV. The CDR3 DNA follows: TGCGCCAGCAGCTTAGGGACGGGTGGGGACGAGCAGTACGTC. The genes are TRBV5-1 and TRBJ2-7, with D possibly being TRBD1 or TRBD2 (5 bases each). This CDR3 is 14 amino acids long. From germline, CDR1 is SGHRS and CDR2 YFSETQ. V was cut by 2 bases and J by 5 bases, with 14 bases left in between.

A few counts support this clonotype. The V call is TRBV18, the J call TRBJ2-1, with a possible D match to TRBD1 (6 bases). CDR1 and CDR2 (germline): KGHSH, LQKENI. This CDR3 comprises 16 residues. Between the trimmed V and J ends, which lost 2 bases and 2 bases, there was a span of 13 bases. For the CDR3, the DNA is TGTGCCAGCTCACCATTGGGGGCCCGGGCCTACAATGAGCAGTTCTTC. This codes for CASSPLGARAYNEQFF.